This T cell receptor (beta chain) derives from a study of cytomegalovirus exposure and HLA in healthy donors. General study points: Later analysis identified a missense DCLRE1C variant that was linked to TCR beta V- and J-gene trimming. TCR association rates varied by HLA locus in a later analysis, with DRB1 highest and HLA-C lowest. Rarity characterized most TCR sequences, yet some public TCRs appeared in many donors.

Note on this clone: Antigen: not known.

It was with 60 Vbeta and 13 Jbeta primers that the PCR ran. Profiling relied on immunoSEQ multiplex PCR, and the TCRdb table lists in-frame clones only, not all of them. The table lists over 120,000 clones, 80% of them singletons, with just over 4.5% in the top ten. This CDR3 contains 13 residues. V gave up 3 bases and J gave up 5 bases, with 8 bases separating them. The germline V gene encodes CDR1 LGHNA and CDR2 YSLEER. The material sequenced was PBMCs. The sequence was collected from a man between 35 and 55 years old in good health and CMV-seronegative. The chain recombines TRBV4-3 with TRBJ2-1; D unclear. The DNA for the CDR3 is TGCGCCAGCAGCCAGGCATTCGACAATGAGCAGTTCTTC. Translated, it gives CASSQAFDNEQFF.